What follows describes a single TCR beta chain. The data originate from a study of cytomegalovirus exposure and HLA in healthy donors. Primers for the PCR totalled 60 Vbeta and 13 Jbeta. The method was immunoSEQ multiplex PCR; TCRdb's version includes in-frame clones alone and lacks a portion of them. The repertoire holds roughly 120,000 clones, with more than 80% as singletons. The clonotype comes from a male donor in good health and CMV-seronegative. The sequenced material came from PBMCs.

In DNA form, the CDR3 reads TGTGCCAGCAGCCACCCCCCCCGACTAGCGGGCTCCTACAATGAGCAGTTCTTC. Translation: CASSHPPRLAGSYNEQFF. The V and J genes are TRBV11-2 and TRBJ2-1; TRBD2 matches at 10 bases. The germline gives CDR1 SGHAT, CDR2 FQNNGV. The CDR3 has 18 amino acids. J gave up 0 bases and V 5 bases, and 10 bases lay outside the gene matches.